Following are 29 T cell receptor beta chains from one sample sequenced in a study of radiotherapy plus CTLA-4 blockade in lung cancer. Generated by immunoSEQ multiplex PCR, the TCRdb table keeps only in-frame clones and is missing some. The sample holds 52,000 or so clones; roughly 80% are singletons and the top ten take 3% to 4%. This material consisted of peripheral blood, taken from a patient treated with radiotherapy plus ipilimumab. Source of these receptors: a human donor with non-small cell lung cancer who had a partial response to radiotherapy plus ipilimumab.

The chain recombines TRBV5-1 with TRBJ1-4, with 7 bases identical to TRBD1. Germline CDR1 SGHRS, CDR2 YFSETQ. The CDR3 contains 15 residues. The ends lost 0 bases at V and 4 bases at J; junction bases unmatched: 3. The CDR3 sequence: CASSLGDRINEKLFF. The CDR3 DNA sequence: TGCGCCAGCAGCTTGGGGGACAGAATTAATGAAAAACTGTTTTTT. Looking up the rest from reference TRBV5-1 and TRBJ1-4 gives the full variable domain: KAGVTQTPRYLIKTRGQQVTLSCSPISGHRSVSWYQQTPGQGLQFLFEYFSETQRNKGNFPGRFSGRQFSNSRSEMNVSTLELGDSALYLCASSLGDRINEKLFFGSGTQLSVL.

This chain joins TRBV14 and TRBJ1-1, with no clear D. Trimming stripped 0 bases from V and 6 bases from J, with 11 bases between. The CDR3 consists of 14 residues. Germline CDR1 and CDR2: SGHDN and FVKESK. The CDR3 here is CASSQDRGGAEAFF. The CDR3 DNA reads TGTGCCAGCAGCCAAGATCGGGGTGGAGCTGAAGCTTTCTTT.

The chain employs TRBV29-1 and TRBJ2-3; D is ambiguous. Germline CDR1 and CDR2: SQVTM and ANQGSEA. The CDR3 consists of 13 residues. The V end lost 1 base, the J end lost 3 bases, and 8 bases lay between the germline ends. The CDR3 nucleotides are TGCAGCGTTGAAGGTCCCGTAACAGATACGCAGTATTTT. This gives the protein CSVEGPVTDTQYF.

The CDR3 loop reads CASIPGLAGGNEQFF. For the CDR3, the DNA is TGTGCCAGCATCCCGGGACTAGCGGGGGGGAATGAGCAGTTCTTC. The chain recombines TRBV6-1 with TRBJ2-1; TRBD2 aligns across 16 bases. CDR1 MNHNS and CDR2 SASEGT come from the germline V gene. V lost 7 bases, J lost 7 bases, and 4 bases stayed unmatched. The CDR3 has 15 residues.

The CDR3 loop is CASSLRGNTEAFF. DNA of the CDR3: TGTGCCAGCAGTTTACGCGGGAACACTGAAGCTTTCTTT. The rearrangement joins TRBV27 to TRBJ1-1; D gene ambiguous. The CDR3 is made up of 13 amino acids. V was cut by 2 bases and J by 1 base, with 5 bases left in between. Looked up from germline, CDR1 is MNHEY and CDR2 is SMNVEV (reference sequence).

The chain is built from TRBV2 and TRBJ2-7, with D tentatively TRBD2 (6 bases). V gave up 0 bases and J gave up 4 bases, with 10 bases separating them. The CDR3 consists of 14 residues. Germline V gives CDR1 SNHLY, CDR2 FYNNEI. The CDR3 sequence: CASSEAGTPYEQYF. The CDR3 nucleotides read TGTGCCAGCAGTGAAGCCGGGACTCCATACGAGCAGTACTTC.

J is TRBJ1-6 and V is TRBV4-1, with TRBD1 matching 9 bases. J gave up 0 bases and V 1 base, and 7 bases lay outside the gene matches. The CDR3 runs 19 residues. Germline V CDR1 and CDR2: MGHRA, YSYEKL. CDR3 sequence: CASSQVLPTGGSYNSPLHF. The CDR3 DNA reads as TGCGCCAGCAGCCAAGTGCTCCCGACAGGGGGCTCCTATAATTCACCCCTCCACTTT.

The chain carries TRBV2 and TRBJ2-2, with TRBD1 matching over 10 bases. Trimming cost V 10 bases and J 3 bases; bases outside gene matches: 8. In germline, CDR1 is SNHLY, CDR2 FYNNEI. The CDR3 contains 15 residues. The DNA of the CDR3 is TGTGCCACCACCCGGACAGGGGGAGACACCGGGGAGCTGTTTTTT. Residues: CATTRTGGDTGELFF.

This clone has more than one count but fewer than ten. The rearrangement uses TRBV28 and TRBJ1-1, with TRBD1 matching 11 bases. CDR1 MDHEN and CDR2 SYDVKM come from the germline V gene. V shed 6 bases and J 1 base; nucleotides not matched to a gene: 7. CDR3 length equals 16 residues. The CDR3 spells CASRLGQGAGNTEAFF. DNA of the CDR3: TGTGCCAGCAGACTCGGACAGGGGGCGGGGAACACTGAAGCTTTCTTT.

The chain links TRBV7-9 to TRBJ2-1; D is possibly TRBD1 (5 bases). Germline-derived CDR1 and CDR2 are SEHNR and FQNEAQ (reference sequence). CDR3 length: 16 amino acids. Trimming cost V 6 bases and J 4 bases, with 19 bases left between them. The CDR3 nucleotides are TGTGCCAGCAGGCACCAGGGTGTGGGAAATTACAATGAGCAGTTCTTC. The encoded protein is CASRHQGVGNYNEQFF.

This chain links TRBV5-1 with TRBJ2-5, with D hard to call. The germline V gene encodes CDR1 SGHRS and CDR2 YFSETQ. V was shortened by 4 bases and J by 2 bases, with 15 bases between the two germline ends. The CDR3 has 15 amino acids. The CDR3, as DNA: TGCGCCAGCAGCCCAGCCGACTGGAATCAAGAGACCCAGTACTTC. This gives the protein CASSPADWNQETQYF.

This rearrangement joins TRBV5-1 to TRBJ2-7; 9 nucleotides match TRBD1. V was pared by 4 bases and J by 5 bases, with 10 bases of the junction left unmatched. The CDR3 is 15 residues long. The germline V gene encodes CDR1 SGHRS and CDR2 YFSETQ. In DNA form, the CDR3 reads TGCGCCAGCAGCACAGGGGGGACAGGGCTGAACGAGCAGTACTTC. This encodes CASSTGGTGLNEQYF.

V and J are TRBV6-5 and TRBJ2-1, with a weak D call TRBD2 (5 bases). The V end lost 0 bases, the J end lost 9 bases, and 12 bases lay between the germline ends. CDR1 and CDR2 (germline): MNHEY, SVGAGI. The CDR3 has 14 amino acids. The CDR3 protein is CASSYSGVQSEQFF. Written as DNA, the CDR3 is TGTGCCAGCAGTTACTCGGGAGTCCAGAGTGAGCAGTTCTTC.

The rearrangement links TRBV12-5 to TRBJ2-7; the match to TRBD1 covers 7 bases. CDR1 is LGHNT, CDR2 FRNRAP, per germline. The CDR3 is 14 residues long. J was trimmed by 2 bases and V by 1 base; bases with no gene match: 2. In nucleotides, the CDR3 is TGTGCTAGTGGTTTGGCAACAGGGGCCTACGAGCAGTACTTC. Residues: CASGLATGAYEQYF.

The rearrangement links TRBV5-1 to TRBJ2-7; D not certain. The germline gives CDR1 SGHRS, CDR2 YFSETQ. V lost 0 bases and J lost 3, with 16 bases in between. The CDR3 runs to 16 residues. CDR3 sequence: CASSLDPGDAGYEQYF. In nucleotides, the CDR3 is TGCGCCAGCAGCTTGGATCCAGGCGATGCCGGCTACGAGCAGTACTTC.

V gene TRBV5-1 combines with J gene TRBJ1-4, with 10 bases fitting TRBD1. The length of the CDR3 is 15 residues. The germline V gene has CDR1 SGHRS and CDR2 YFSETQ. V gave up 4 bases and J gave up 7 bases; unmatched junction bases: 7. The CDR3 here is CASSLGTGEGEKLFF. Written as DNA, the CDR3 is TGCGCCAGCAGCCTCGGGACAGGGGAGGGTGAAAAACTGTTTTTT.

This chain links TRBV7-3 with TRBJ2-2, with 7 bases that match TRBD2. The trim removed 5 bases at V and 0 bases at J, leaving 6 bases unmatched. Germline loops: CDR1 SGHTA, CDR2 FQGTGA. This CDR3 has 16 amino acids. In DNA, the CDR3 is TGTGCCAGCAGCAAAGGGAGCGGGGCGAACACCGGGGAGCTGTTTTTT. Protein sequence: CASSKGSGANTGELFF.

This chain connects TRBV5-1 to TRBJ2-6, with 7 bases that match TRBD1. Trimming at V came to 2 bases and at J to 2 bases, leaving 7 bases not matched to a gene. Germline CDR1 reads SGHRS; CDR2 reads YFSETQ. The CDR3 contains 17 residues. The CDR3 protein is CASSLDRVLAGANVLTF. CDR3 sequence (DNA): TGCGCCAGCAGCTTAGACAGGGTATTGGCTGGGGCCAACGTCCTGACTTTC.

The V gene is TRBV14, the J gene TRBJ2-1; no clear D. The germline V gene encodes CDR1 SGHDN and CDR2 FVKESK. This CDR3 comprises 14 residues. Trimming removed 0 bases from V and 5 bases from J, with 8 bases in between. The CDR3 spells CASSQDLPDNEQFF. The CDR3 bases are TGTGCCAGCAGCCAAGATCTCCCCGACAATGAGCAGTTCTTC.

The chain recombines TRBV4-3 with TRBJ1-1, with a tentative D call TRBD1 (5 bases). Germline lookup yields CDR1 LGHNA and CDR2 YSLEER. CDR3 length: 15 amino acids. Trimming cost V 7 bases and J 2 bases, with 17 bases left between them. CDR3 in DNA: TGCGCCAGCACTCAGGGTTTCTGGGGCAACACTGAAGCTTTCTTT. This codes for CASTQGFWGNTEAFF.

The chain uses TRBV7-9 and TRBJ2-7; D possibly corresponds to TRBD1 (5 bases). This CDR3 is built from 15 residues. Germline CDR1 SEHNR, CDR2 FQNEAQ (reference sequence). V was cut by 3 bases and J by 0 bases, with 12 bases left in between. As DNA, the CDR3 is TGTGCCAGCAGCTTCGACAGCGTGAGCTCCTACGAGCAGTACTTC. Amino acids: CASSFDSVSSYEQYF.

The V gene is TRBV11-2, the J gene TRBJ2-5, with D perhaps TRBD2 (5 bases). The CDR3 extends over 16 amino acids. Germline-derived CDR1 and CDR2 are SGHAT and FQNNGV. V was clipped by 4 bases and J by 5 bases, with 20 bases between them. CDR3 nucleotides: TGTGCCAGCAGCTCCCGCCCGGACGGGGTCGGGGAGACCCAGTACTTC. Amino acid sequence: CASSSRPDGVGETQYF.

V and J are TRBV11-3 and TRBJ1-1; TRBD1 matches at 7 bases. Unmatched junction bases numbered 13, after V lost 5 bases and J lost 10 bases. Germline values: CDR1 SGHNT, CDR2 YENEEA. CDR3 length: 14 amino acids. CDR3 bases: TGTGCCAGCAGCGACTCAGGGGGGTCGGGTCGAGCTTTCTTT. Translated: CASSDSGGSGRAFF.

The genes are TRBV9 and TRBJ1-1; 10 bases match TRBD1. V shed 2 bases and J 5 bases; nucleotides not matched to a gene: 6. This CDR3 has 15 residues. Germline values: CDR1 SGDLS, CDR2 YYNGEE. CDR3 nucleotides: TGTGCCAGCAGCGTCACCGGGACAGGGGTAACTGAAGCTTTCTTT. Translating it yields CASSVTGTGVTEAFF.

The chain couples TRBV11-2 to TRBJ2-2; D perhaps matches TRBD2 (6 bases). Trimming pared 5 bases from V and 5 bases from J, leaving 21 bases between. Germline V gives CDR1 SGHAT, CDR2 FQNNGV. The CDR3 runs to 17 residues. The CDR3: CASSLAVTSEGTGELFF. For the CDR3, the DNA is TGTGCCAGCAGCCTAGCAGTGACCTCGGAGGGGACCGGGGAGCTGTTTTTT.

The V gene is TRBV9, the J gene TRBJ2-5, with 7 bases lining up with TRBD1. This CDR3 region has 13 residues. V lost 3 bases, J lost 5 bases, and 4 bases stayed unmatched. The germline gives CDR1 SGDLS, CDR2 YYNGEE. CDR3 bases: TGTGCCAGCAGCGAGACAGGGTTGGAGACCCAGTACTTC. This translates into CASSETGLETQYF.

The CDR3 loop reads CASSPRDRGWNTEAFF. In nucleotides, the CDR3 is TGTGCCAGCAGCCCTCGGGACAGGGGTTGGAACACTGAAGCTTTCTTT. This chain connects TRBV28 to TRBJ1-1; 10 bases line up with TRBD1. The V and J ends lost 6 bases and 1 base, in that order; junction bases with no gene match: 8. The germline CDR1 and CDR2 sequences are MDHEN and SYDVKM. The CDR3 runs to 16 residues. The whole variable domain, filled in from reference TRBV28 and TRBJ1-1, reads DVKVTQSSRYLVKRTGEKVFLECVQDMDHENMFWYRQDPGLGLRLIYFSYDVKMKEKGDIPEGYSVSREKKERFSLILESASTNQTSMYLCASSPRDRGWNTEAFFGQGTRLTVV.

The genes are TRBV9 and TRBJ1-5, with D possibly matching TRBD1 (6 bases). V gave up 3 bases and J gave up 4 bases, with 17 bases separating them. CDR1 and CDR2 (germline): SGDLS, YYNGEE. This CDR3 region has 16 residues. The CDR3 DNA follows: TGTGCCAGCAGCGGCCCTGGGGGGGCGCATAATCAGCCCCAGCATTTT. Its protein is CASSGPGGAHNQPQHF.

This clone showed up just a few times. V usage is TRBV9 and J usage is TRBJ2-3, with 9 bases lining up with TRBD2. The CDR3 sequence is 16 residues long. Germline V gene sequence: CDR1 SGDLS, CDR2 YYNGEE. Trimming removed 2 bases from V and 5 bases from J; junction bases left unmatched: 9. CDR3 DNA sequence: TGTGCCAGCAGCGTTATGGCGGGGGGGAGAGGAGATACGCAGTATTTT. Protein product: CASSVMAGGRGDTQYF.